This is a list of T cell receptor beta chains from one sample in a study of T cells in Graves' hyperthyroidism and ophthalmopathy. TCRdb re-called the multiplex PCR reads through MiXCR, storing one row per CDR3 protein. The sample records under 700,000 distinct CDR3 sequences, roughly 46% being singletons. The sample comprised peripheral blood or thyroid tissue (not recorded which). The source is a woman aged 18-30 years with Graves' hyperthyroidism. Both conserved end residues are part of each CDR3. D genes are given only for firm matches. Clone size is stated in some rows and not others, as once, few, many or a class when expanded.

TRBD2	TRBJ2-7	TRBV19	few	CASTPGTSYEQYF	TGTGCCAGTACCCCGGGGACTAGCTACGAGCAGTACTTC
NA	TRBJ1-2	TRBV12-3/TRBV12-4	many	CASSFGYYGYTF	TGTGCCAGCAGTTTCGGGTACTATGGCTACACCTTC
TRBD1	TRBJ1-2	TRBV29-1	few	CSVGGRGQANSNYGYTF	TGCAGCGTTGGGGGAAGGGGACAGGCGAATTCTAACTATGGCTACACCTTC
TRBD2	TRBJ2-7	TRBV7-2	NA	CASSLENKREVYEQYF	TGTGCCAGCAGCTTAGAGAACAAGCGGGAGGTGTACGAGCAGTACTTC
TRBD1	TRBJ1-1	TRBV29-1	few	CSDLDRGTEAFF	TGCAGCGACCTGGACAGGGGGACTGAAGCTTTCTTT
NA	TRBJ1-4	TRBV2	NA	CASSQERQANEKLFF	TGTGCCAGCAGCCAAGAACGTCAGGCAAATGAAAAACTGTTTTTT
NA	TRBJ1-5	TRBV9	few	CASSEAGLNQPQHF	TGTGCCAGCAGCGAGGCGGGATTAAATCAGCCCCAGCATTTT
TRBD2	TRBJ2-2	TRBV4-2	NA	CASSPTSGLAGWRDTGELFF	TGTGCCAGCAGCCCCACCTCGGGCCTAGCGGGATGGCGGGACACCGGGGAGCTGTTTTTT
TRBD1	TRBJ1-2	TRBV20-1	NA	CSAGTGGYTF	TGCAGCGCGGGGACAGGTGGCTACACCTTC
TRBD1	TRBJ2-2	TRBV7-9	NA	CASSPTGLEYTGELFF	TGTGCCAGCAGCCCGACAGGGTTGGAGTACACCGGGGAGCTGTTTTTT
TRBD1	TRBJ1-6	TRBV9	NA	CASSVDATGLNPPLHF	TGTGCCAGCAGCGTAGATGCGACAGGGTTAAACCCACCCCTCCACTTT
NA	TRBJ1-1	TRBV19	NA	CASLYNRATEAFF	TGTGCCAGCCTGTATAACAGGGCCACTGAAGCTTTCTTT
TRBD2	TRBJ2-7	TRBV5-1	NA	CASSLRGDFSYEQYF	TGCGCCAGCAGCTTACGGGGGGACTTTAGCTACGAGCAGTACTTC
NA	TRBJ1-4	TRBV10-3	few	CASSFSLNEKLFF	TGTGCCAGCAGTTTCAGCCTAAATGAAAAACTGTTTTTT
TRBD2	TRBJ2-2	TRBV2	NA	CASSERLAGGPTGELFF	TGTGCCAGCAGTGAACGGCTAGCGGGAGGGCCCACCGGGGAGCTGTTTTTT
NA	TRBJ1-1	TRBV3-1	NA	CASTYSTGNTEAFF	TGTGCCAGCACCTATTCGACAGGGAACACTGAAGCTTTCTTT
TRBD1	TRBJ1-5	TRBV7-6	NA	CASSQGAGGSNQPQHF	TGTGCCAGCAGCCAAGGGGCAGGGGGGAGCAATCAGCCCCAGCATTTT
TRBD2	TRBJ2-2	TRBV19	NA	CASSTFGTSGTRGTGELFF	TGTGCCAGTAGTACCTTCGGGACTAGCGGGACGAGGGGCACCGGGGAGCTGTTTTTT
NA	TRBJ2-7	TRBV11-3	NA	CASSLEGPWTSEQYF	TGTGCCAGCAGCTTAGAGGGTCCCTGGACCTCCGAGCAGTACTTC
TRBD2	TRBJ2-7	TRBV4-2	NA	CASSLTRTSGRSVEQYF	TGTGCCAGCAGCCTCACCCGGACTAGCGGGAGGTCGGTAGAGCAGTACTTC
NA	TRBJ1-5	TRBV11-1	NA	CASSQTQGIQPQHF	TGTGCCAGCAGCCAGACACAGGGAATTCAGCCCCAGCATTTT
NA	TRBJ2-2	TRBV7-3	NA	CASRRGANTGELFF	TGTGCCAGTAGACGAGGCGCGAACACCGGGGAGCTGTTTTTT
NA	TRBJ1-5	TRBV2	many	CASHSGRGNQPQHF	TGTGCCAGCCATTCTGGGAGAGGAAATCAGCCCCAGCATTTT
TRBD1	TRBJ2-7	TRBV25-1	NA	CASSPGTGDHEQYF	TGTGCCAGCAGCCCCGGGACAGGGGATCACGAGCAGTACTTC
NA	TRBJ1-1	TRBV7-2	NA	CASSAPREGPTEAFF	TGTGCCAGCAGCGCTCCCCGAGAAGGCCCCACTGAAGCTTTCTTT
NA	TRBJ2-7	TRBV6-6	NA	CASSYSRGGLSYEQYF	TGTGCCAGCAGTTACTCCCGCGGCGGACTCTCCTACGAGCAGTACTTC
NA	TRBJ2-7	TRBV12-3/TRBV12-4	NA	CASSFRGSQEQYF	TGTGCCAGCAGTTTCCGGGGGTCGCAGGAGCAGTACTTC
TRBD2	TRBJ2-5	TRBV6-6	few	CASSYTSGGETQYF	TGTGCCAGCAGTTATACTAGCGGTGGTGAGACCCAGTACTTC
NA	TRBJ2-7	TRBV14	NA	CASSQGITRQYF	TGTGCCAGCAGCCAGGGCATCACGAGGCAGTACTTC